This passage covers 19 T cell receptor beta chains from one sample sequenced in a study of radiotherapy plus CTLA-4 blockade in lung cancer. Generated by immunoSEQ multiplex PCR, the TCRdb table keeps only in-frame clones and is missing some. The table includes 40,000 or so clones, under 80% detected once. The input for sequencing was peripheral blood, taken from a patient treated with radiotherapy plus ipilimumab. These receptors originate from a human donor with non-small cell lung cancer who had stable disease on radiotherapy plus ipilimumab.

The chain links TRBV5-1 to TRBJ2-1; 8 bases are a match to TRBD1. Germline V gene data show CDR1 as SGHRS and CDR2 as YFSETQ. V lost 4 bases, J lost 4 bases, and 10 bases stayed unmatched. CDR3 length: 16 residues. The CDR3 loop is CASSHGQGNLYNEQFF. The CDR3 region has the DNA TGCGCCAGCAGCCACGGACAGGGAAACCTGTACAATGAGCAGTTCTTC.

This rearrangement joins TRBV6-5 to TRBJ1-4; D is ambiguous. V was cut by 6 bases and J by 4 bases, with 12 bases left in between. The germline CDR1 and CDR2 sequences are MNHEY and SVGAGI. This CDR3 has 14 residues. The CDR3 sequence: CASSRLLGNEKLFF. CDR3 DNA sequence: TGTGCCAGCAGCCGACTGCTGGGTAATGAAAAACTGTTTTTT.

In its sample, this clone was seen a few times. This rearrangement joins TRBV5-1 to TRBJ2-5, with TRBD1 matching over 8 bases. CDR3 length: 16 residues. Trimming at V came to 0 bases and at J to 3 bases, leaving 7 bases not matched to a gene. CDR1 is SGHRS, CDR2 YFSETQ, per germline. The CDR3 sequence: CASSLGGRGREETQYF. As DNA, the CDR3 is TGCGCCAGCAGCTTGGGCGGCAGGGGGCGCGAAGAGACCCAGTACTTC.

CDR3 DNA: TGTGCCAGTAGTATCAGGGGTGCGGACACTGAAGCTTTCTTT. Translation: CASSIRGADTEAFF. This sequence joins TRBV19 and TRBJ1-1, with D possibly matching TRBD1 (6 bases). The CDR3 totals 14 residues. V shed 3 bases and J shed 3 bases, with 11 bases lying between them. Germline-derived CDR1 and CDR2 are LNHDA and SQIVND (reference sequence).

The CDR3, as DNA: TGTGCCAGCAGACCGGACAGATTTGTGGGTGAGCAGTACTTC. Residues: CASRPDRFVGEQYF. The gene calls are TRBV27 and TRBJ2-7, with D perhaps matching TRBD1 (6 bases). V was clipped by 6 bases and J by 7 bases, with 19 bases between them. CDR1 is MNHEY, CDR2 SMNVEV, per germline (reference sequence). The CDR3 is made up of 14 amino acids.

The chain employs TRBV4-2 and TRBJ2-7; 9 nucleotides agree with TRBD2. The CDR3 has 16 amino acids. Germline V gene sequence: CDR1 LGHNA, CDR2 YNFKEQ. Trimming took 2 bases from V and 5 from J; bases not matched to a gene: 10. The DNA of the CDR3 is TGTGCCAGCAGCCAATCCAGCTCCGGGACTAGCAACGAGCAGTACTTC. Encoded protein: CASSQSSSGTSNEQYF.

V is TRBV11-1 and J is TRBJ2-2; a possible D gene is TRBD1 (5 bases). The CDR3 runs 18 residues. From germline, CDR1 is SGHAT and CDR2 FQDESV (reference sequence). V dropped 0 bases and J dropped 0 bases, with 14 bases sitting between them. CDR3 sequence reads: CASSLAWAGSPNTGELFF. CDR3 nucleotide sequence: TGTGCCAGCAGCTTAGCGTGGGCAGGGTCGCCGAACACCGGGGAGCTGTTTTTT.

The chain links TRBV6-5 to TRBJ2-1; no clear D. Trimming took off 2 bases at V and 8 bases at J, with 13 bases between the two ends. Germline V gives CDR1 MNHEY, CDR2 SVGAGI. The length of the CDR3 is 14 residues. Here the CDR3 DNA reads TGTGCCAGCAGTTACAACGGTGCGAAGCATGAGCAGTTCTTC. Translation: CASSYNGAKHEQFF.

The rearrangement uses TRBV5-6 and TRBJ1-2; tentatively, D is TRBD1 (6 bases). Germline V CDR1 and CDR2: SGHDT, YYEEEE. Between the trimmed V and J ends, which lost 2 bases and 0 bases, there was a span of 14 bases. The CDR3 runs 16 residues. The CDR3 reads CASSLDRRTANYGYTF. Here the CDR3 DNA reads TGTGCCAGCAGCTTAGACCGTAGGACAGCTAACTATGGCTACACCTTC.

The chain's CDR3 is CASSQGDRGITGELFF. CDR3 DNA: TGCGCCAGCAGCCAGGGAGACAGGGGGATCACCGGGGAGCTGTTTTTT. The genes are TRBV4-3 and TRBJ2-2, with TRBD1 identical over 9 bases. Germline CDR1 reads LGHNA; CDR2 reads YSLEER. CDR3 size: 16 residues. Trimming removed 3 bases from V and 4 bases from J; junction bases left unmatched: 6.

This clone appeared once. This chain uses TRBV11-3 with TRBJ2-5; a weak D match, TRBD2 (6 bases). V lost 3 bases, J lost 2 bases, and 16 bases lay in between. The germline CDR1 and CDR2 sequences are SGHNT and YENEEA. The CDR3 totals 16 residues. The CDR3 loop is CASSFGGAPIQETQYF. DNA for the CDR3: TGTGCCAGCAGCTTCGGCGGGGCACCTATACAAGAGACCCAGTACTTC.

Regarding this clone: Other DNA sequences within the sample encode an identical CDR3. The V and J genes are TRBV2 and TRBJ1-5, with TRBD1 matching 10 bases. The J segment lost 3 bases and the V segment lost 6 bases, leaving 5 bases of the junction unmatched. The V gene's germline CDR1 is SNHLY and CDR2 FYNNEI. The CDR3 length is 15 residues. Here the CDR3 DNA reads TGTGCCAGCAGAGCGGGACAGGGGAACAATCAGCCCCAGCATTTT. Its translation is CASRAGQGNNQPQHF.

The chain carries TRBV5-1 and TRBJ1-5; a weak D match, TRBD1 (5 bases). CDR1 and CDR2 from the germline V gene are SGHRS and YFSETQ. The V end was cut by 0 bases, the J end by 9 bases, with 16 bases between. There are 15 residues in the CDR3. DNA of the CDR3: TGCGCCAGCAGCTTGGATGGAGGGGTCGGGGGGCCCCAGCATTTT. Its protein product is CASSLDGGVGGPQHF.

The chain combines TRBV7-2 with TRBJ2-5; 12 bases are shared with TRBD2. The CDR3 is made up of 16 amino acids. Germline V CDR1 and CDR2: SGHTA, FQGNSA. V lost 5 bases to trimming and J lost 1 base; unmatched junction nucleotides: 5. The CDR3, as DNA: TGTGCCAGCAGCCCCCCTAGCGGGGGGGCCCAAGAGACCCAGTACTTC. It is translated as CASSPPSGGAQETQYF.

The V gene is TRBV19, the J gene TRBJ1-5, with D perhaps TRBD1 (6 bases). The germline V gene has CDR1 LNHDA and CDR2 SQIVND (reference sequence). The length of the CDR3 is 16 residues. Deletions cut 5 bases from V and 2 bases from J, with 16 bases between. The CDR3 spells CASSPQGNRGNQPQHF. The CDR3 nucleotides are TGTGCCAGTAGTCCACAGGGTAATAGGGGCAATCAGCCCCAGCATTTT.

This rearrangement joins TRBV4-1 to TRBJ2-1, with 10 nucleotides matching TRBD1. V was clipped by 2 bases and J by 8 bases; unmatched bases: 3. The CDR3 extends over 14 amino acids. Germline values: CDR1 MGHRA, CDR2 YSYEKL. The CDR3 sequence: CASSQLGQGDEQFF. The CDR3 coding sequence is TGCGCCAGCAGCCAACTAGGACAGGGGGATGAGCAGTTCTTC.

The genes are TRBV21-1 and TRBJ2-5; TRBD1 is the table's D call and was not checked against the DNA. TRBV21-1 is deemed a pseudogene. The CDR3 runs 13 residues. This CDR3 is CASSKDSQETQYF. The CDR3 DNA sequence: TGTGCCAGCAGCAAGGACAGCCAAGAGACCCAGTACTTC.

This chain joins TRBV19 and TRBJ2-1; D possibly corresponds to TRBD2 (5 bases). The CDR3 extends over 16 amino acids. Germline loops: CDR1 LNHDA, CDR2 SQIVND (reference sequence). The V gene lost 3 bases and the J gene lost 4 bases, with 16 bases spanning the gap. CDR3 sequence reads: CASSISPLAFYNEQFF. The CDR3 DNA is TGTGCCAGTAGTATTTCCCCCCTAGCATTTTACAATGAGCAGTTCTTC.

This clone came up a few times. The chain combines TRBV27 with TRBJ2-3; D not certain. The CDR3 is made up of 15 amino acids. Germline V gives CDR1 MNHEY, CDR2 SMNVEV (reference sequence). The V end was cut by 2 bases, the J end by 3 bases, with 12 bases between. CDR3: CASSLKSGLTDTQYF. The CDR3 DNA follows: TGTGCCAGCAGTTTAAAGTCCGGGTTGACAGATACGCAGTATTTT.